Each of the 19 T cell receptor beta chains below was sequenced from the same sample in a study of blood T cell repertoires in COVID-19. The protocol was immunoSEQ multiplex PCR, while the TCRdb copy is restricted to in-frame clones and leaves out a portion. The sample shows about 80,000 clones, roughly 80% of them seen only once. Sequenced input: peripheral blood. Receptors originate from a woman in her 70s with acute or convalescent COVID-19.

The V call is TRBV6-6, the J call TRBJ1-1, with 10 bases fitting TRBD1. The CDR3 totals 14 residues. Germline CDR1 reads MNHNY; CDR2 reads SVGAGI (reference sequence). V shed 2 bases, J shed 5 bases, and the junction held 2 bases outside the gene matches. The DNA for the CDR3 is TGTGCCAGCAGTTACCTGGACAGGGGGACTGAAGCTTTCTTT. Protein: CASSYLDRGTEAFF.

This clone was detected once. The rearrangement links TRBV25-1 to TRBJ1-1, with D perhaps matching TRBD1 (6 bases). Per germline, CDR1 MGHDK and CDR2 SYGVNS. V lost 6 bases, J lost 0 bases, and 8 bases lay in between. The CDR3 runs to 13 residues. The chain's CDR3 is CASSGQMNTEAFF. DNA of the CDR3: TGTGCCAGCAGCGGACAGATGAACACTGAAGCTTTCTTT.

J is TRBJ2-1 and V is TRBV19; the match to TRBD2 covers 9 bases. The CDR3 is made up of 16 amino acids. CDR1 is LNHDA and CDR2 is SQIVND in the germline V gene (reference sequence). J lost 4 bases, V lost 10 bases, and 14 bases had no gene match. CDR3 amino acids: CATSPRLAGRYNEQFF. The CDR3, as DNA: TGTGCCACCTCCCCCCGTCTAGCGGGAAGGTACAATGAGCAGTTCTTC.

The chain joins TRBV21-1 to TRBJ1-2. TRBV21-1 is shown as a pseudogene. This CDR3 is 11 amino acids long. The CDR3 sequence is CASSKARAGTF. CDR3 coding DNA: TGTGCCAGCAGCAAAGCGCGGGCGGGAACCTTC.

In DNA form, the CDR3 reads TGCGCCAGCAGCCTCGAACCTACTAGAGATACGCAGTATTTT. Encoded protein: CASSLEPTRDTQYF. The chain is built from TRBV5-1 and TRBJ2-3, with D possibly TRBD2 on 5 matching bases. There are 14 residues in the CDR3. Trimming removed 4 bases from V and 5 bases from J, with 14 bases in between. Germline CDR1 is SGHRS and CDR2 is YFSETQ.

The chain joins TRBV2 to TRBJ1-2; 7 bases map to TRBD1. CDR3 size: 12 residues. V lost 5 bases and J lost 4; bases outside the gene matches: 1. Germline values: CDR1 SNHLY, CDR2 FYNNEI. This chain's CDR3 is CASSTGVYGYTF. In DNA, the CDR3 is TGTGCCAGCAGTACAGGGGTCTATGGCTACACCTTC.

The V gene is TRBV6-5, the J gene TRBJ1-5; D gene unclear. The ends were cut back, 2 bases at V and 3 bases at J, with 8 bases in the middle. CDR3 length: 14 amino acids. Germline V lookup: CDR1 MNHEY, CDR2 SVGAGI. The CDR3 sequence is CASSYRATNQPQHF. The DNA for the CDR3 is TGTGCCAGCAGTTACCGAGCTACCAATCAGCCCCAGCATTTT.

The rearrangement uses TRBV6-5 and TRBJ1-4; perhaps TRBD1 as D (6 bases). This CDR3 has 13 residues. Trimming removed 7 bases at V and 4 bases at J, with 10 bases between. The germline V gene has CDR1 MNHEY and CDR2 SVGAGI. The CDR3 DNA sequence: TGTGCCAGCAAGGACAGCTTTAATGAAAAACTGTTTTTT. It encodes CASKDSFNEKLFF.

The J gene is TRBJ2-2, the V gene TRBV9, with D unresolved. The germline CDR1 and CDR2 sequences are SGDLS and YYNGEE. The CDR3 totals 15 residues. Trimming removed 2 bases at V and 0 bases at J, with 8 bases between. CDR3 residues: CASSVGASNTGELFF. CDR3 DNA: TGTGCCAGCAGCGTCGGTGCTTCGAACACCGGGGAGCTGTTTTTT.

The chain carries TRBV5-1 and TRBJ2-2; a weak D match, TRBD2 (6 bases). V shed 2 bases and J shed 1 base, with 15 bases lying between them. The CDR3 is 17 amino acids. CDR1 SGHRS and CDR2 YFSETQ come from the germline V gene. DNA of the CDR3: TGCGCCAGCAGCTTTTTAGGGCTAGCGCGGAACACCGGGGAGCTGTTTTTT. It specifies CASSFLGLARNTGELFF. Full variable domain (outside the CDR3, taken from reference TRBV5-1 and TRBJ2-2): KAGVTQTPRYLIKTRGQQVTLSCSPISGHRSVSWYQQTPGQGLQFLFEYFSETQRNKGNFPGRFSGRQFSNSRSEMNVSTLELGDSALYLCASSFLGLARNTGELFFGEGSRLTVL.

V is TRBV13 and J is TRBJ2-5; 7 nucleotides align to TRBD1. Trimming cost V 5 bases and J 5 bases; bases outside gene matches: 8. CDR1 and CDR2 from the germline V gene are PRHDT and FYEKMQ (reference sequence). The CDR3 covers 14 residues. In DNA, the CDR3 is TGTGCCAGCAGCCATACAGGGGTTAAGGAGACCCAGTACTTC. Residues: CASSHTGVKETQYF.

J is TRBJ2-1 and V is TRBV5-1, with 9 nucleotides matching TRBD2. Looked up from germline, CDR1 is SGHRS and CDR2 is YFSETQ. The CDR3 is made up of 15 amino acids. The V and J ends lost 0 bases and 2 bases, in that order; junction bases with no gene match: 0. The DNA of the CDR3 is TGCGCCAGCAGCTTGGAGCGGGAGGCCTACAATGAGCAGTTCTTC. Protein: CASSLEREAYNEQFF. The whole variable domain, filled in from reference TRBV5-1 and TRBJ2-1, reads KAGVTQTPRYLIKTRGQQVTLSCSPISGHRSVSWYQQTPGQGLQFLFEYFSETQRNKGNFPGRFSGRQFSNSRSEMNVSTLELGDSALYLCASSLEREAYNEQFFGPGTRLTVL.

The CDR3 loop is CASSLTTTTEAFF. Here the CDR3 DNA reads TGTGCCAGCAGCTTAACGACAACGACTGAAGCTTTCTTT. The V call is TRBV5-6, the J call TRBJ1-1, with D unclear. V lost 2 bases to trimming and J lost 5 bases, with 10 bases between them. Germline V CDR1 and CDR2: SGHDT, YYEEEE. This CDR3 region has 13 residues.

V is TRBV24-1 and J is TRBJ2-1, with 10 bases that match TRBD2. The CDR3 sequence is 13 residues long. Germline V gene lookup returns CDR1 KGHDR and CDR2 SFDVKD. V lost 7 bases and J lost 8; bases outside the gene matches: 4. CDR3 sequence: CATSPSGRDEQFF. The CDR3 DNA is TGTGCCACCAGCCCTAGCGGGAGAGATGAGCAGTTCTTC.

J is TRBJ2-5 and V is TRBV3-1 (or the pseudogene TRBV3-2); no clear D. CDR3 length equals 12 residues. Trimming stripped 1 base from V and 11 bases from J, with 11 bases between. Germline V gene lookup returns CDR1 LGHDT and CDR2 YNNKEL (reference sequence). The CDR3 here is CASSQAGRSQYF. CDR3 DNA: TGTGCCAGCAGCCAAGCAGGCAGATCTCAGTACTTC.

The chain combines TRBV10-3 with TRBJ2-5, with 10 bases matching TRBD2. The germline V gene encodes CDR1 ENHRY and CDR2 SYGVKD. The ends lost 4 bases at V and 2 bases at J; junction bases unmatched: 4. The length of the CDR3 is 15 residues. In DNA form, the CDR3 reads TGTGCCATCAGTGGAGCTAGCGGGAGTCAAGAGACCCAGTACTTC. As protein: CAISGASGSQETQYF.

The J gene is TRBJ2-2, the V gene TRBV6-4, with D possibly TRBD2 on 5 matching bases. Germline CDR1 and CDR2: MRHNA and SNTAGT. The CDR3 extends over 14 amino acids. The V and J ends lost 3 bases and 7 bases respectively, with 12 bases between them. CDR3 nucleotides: TGTGCCAGCAGTGAAAACGTCGGAGGCGGGGAGCTGTTTTTT. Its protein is CASSENVGGGELFF.

CDR3 DNA sequence: TGTGCCAGCAGCCTACTGACAGGGTCTAATGAAAAACTGTTTTTT. Amino acid sequence: CASSLLTGSNEKLFF. The chain joins TRBV14 to TRBJ1-4; 7 nucleotides line up with TRBD1. Germline V CDR1 and CDR2: SGHDN, FVKESK. CDR3 size: 15 residues. The V and J ends lost 4 bases and 3 bases, in that order; junction bases with no gene match: 5.

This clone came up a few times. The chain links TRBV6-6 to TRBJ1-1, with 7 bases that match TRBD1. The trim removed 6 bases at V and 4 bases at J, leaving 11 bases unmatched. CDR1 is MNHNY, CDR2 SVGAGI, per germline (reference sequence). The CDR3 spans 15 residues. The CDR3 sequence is CASSPTGMGSTEAFF. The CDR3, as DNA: TGTGCCAGCAGCCCGACAGGGATGGGTAGCACTGAAGCTTTCTTT.